This T cell receptor (beta chain) comes out of a study of vaccination and CD4 T cells after COVID-19 (dated by TCRdb to the early 2020s). Some background on the complete study: The convalescent cohort comprised six males and four females, including two Hispanic individuals, seven Caucasians, two Asians and one multiracial person. Participants received two doses of either the Pfizer-BioNTech BNT162b2 vaccine (n=8) or the Moderna mRNA-1273 vaccine (n=2). Post-COVID blood samples from convalescent patients were collected a median of roughly 100 days after diagnosis, with a range of roughly 35 to 170 days. Post-vaccine blood samples were taken a median of roughly 72 days after the second vaccine dose, with a range of 14 to 241 days. Overlapping spike peptide pools from SARS-CoV-2 and from the common cold coronaviruses HCoV-NL63, HCoV-OC43 and HCoV-229E were used as culture stimuli. Control cultures used a CEFX viral epitope pool as positive control, an HIV-1 Nef peptide pool as negative control, or no peptide. In 10 COVID-19 convalescent patients and a handful of infection-naive healthy vaccine recipients, the spike-specific CD4+ TCR repertoire before mRNA vaccination was compared with the repertoire after mRNA vaccination. In an earlier paper using these donors, memory CD4+ T cell crossreactivity between SARS-CoV-2 and common cold coronavirus spike proteins was assessed at the TCR clonotype level. Overall study results and their limits: In convalescent patients, a median 86.3% of post-vaccine SARS-CoV-2-reactive clones were detected only after vaccination, and vaccine-specific priming was suggested by this finding. The study included relatively few convalescent patients and did not analyze early timepoints after natural infection. The median count of SARS-CoV-2-reactive clonotypes went up from 21 after infection to 30 to 40 after vaccination, although the change was not significant. Of the vaccine-specific clones found in convalescent patients, nearly all (304 of 307) were mono-reactive for SARS-CoV-2 spike instead of being cross-reactive with common cold coronaviruses.

This clonotype came up a few times. Its antigen is not yet known. Per-base quality was not reported, and no clone a single base away is much larger than it. Preparation of the library involved PCR. DNA from cultured CD4+ T cells underwent TCR sequencing with the Oncomine TCR Beta short-read assay at the Johns Hopkins FTIC core. The QIAamp micro DNA kit was used to extract genomic DNA from the cultured CD4+ T cells. The Oncomine TCR Beta libraries from cultured CD4+ T cells were pooled using unique dual indexes and then sequenced on an Illumina iSeq 100. Per the source publication's procedure: Non-productive sequences were removed, and CDR3s not starting with C, not ending with F or W, or shorter than 7 amino acids were discarded. Antigen-specific clonotypes were identified with the MANAFEST web application by comparing peptide-stimulated wells with reference and other culture wells. Positive clones required FDR below 0.05, an odds ratio above 5, and productive frequency above 0.1% in at least two of three replicate wells. A clonotype counted as cross-reactive if it showed significant expansion both in the SARS-CoV-2 spike wells and in at least one common cold coronavirus spike condition. Similarity between CDR3 sequences was evaluated in R version 3.6.1 using Levenshtein distances (stringdist) and unrooted phylogenetic trees (ape). TCRdb's own reprocessing of the public reads used fastp at Q25 and MiXCR and kept productive beta chains. Every CDR3 protein is listed once, alongside the most common genes and DNA of its rows. These V and J calls derive from TCRdb rather than the authors' analysis. Present in this sample are roughly 7,600 distinct CDR3 sequences, over 25% of which were seen just once. The biggest ten clones account for around an eighth of the sample.

The meaning of the sample's treatment or condition label: approximately 9-day PBMC culture with coronavirus spike peptide pools or control peptides (ViraFEST assay). CD4+ T cells from unexposed donors were collected before the COVID-19 pandemic (2011-2018). The ViraFEST assay was used in the study, in which antigen-specific T cells were expanded with peptide pools and expanded clonotypes were subsequently identified by TCR sequencing. Each well held under 2.5 million PBMCs cultured in IMDM containing around 5% human AB serum and 9 to 10 IU/ml IL-2, with 9 to 10 ug/ml peptide pools added. On days 3 and 7, half of the culture medium was replaced with fresh IL-2-containing medium. CD4+ T cells were isolated after about 10 days of culture through negative selection using the EasySep CD4+ T cell isolation kit. As cell number allowed, CD4+ T cells from unexposed donors were tested for reactivity to SARS-CoV-2 S and N and to four common cold coronavirus spike pools. PBMCs were separated from whole blood using Ficoll-Paque Plus gradient centrifugation and then either used fresh or cryopreserved at -140C. Culture conditions were generally each tested in triplicate wells. The leukapheresis product for the unexposed donors was obtained through commercial purchase.

The V end loses 0 bases and the J end loses 5 bases, and a stretch of 16 bases separates them. The germline V gene supplies CDR1 MNHEY and CDR2 SVGEGT. Spanning cysteine to phenylalanine, the CDR3 consists of 16 amino acids. Kept here is only the CDR3 DNA, which spans 48 bases and is read in frame from base 1. The sample was CD4+ T cells from blood, cultured in vitro. The sequence was obtained from a human donor in good health. The chain uses TRBV6-2 or TRBV6-3 and TRBJ2-5; the D gene cannot be named for sure. The sequenced DNA: TGTGCCAGCAGTTACTCGTCTACCCACCTGTGGGAGACCCAGTACTTC. This sequence encodes CASSYSSTHLWETQYF.